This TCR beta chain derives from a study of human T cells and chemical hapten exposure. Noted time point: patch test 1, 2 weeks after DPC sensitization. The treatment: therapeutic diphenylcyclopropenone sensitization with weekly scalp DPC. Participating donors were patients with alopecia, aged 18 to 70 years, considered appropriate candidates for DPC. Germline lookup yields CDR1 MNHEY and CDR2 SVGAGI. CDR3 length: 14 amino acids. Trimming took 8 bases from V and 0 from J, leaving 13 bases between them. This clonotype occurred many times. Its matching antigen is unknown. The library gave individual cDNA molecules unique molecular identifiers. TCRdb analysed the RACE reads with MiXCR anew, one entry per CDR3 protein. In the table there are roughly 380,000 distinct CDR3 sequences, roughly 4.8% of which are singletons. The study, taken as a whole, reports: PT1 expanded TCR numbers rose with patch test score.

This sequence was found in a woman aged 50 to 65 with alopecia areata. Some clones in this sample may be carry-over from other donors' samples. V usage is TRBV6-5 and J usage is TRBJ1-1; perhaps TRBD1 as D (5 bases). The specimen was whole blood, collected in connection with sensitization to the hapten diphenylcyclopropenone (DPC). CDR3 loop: CASGVGRMNTEAFF. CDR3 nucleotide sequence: TGTGCCAGCGGGGTGGGACGGATGAACACTGAAGCTTTCTTT.